The T cell receptor beta chain under discussion was sequenced for a study of T cell responses to AZD1222 COVID-19 vaccine. As concerns this clone: Its matching antigen is unknown.

Repertoires were generated with immunoSEQ multiplex PCR, while TCRdb's copy carries only in-frame clones and drops some. The data contain 120,000 to 150,000 clones, around nine tenths of them seen just once; the ten biggest clones take up 2.5% to 3%. The CDR3 runs to 14 residues. The V and J ends lost 9 bases and 3 bases respectively, with 17 bases between them. CDR1 and CDR2 (germline): KGHSH, LQKENI. Notes on the study in general: Females made up more of the donors, who were largely white British, and clonal diversity may have come out too low.

Material: peripheral blood, obtained on day 0 of MenACWY control vaccination. This sequence joins TRBV18 and TRBJ1-1; unclear D gene. This receptor was obtained from an adult in good health. The DNA for the CDR3 is TGTGCCAGTACGCACGGGCAGCGGTACACTGAAGCTTTCTTT. Translation gives CASTHGQRYTEAFF. Full variable domain (outside the CDR3, taken from reference TRBV18 and TRBJ1-1): NAGVMQNPRHLVRRRGQEARLRCSPMKGHSHVYWYRQLPEEGLKFMVYLQKENIIDESGMPKERFSAEFPKEGPSILRIQQVVRGDSAAYFCASTHGQRYTEAFFGQGTRLTVV.